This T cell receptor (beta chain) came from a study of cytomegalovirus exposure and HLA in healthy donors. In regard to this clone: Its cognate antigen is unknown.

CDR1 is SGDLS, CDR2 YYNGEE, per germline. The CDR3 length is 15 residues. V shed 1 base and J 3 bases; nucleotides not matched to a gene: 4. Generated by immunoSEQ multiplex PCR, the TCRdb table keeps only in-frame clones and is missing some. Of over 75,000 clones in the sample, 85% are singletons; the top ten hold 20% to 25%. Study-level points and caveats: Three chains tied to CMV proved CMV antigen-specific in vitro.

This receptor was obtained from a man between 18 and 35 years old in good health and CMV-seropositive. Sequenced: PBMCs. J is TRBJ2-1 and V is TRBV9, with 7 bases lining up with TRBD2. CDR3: CASSVSTGGYNEQFF. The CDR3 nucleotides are TGTGCCAGCAGCGTATCCACGGGGGGCTACAATGAGCAGTTCTTC.